This note documents a single TCR beta chain sequence. The antigen remains unidentified. The data stem from a study of T-cell reconstitution after alpha-beta-depleted transplantation in children. Study-wide results and limits: Several hundred rapidly expanded clones from non-depleted graft cells reportedly supplied alpha-beta T cells about two months post-transplant.

Germline CDR1 and CDR2: SGHRS and YFSETQ. V lost 4 bases and J lost 2, with 17 bases in between. This CDR3 is built from 16 residues. The TCRbeta library incorporated unique molecular identifiers. TCRdb itself ran the PCR reads through MiXCR, one entry per CDR3 protein. The sample has under 750,000 distinct CDR3 sequences, 23% seen once. The sequencing here drew on PBMCs, mostly from graft donor cells, taken 360 days after TCRalphabeta/CD19-depleted stem cell transplant. The chain carries TRBV5-1 and TRBJ2-3; D unclear. The sequence came from a boy less than two years old who had a stem cell transplant for acute myeloid leukemia, so the T cells may come from the graft donor. The CDR3: CASSPRYERVTDTQYF. The CDR3 nucleotides read TGCGCCAGCAGCCCGAGATATGAGCGCGTCACAGATACGCAGTATTTT.